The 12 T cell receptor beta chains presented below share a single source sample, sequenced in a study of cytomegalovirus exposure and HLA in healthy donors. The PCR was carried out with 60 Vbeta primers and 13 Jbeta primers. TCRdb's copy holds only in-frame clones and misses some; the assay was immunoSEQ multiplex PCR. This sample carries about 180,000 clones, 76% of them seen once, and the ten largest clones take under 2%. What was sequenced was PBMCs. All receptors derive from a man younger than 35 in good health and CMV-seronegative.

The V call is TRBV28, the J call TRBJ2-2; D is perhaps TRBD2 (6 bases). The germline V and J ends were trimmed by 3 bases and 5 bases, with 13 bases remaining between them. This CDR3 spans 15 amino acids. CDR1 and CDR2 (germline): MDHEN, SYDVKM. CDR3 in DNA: TGTGCCAGCAGTTTCCGACCTCGGGGGACCGGGGAGCTGTTTTTT. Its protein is CASSFRPRGTGELFF.

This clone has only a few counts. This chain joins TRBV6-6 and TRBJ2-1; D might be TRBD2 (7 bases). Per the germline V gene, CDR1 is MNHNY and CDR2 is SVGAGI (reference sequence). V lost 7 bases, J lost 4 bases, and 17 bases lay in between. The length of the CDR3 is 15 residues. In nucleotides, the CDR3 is TGTGCCAGCACCTACGGCGGGGGACAATACAATGAGCAGTTCTTC. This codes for CASTYGGGQYNEQFF.

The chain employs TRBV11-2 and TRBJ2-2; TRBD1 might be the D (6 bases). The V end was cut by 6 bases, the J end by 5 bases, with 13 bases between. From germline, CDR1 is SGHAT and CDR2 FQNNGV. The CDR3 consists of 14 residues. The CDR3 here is CASRRDRLTGELFF. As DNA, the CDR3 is TGTGCCAGCAGACGAGACAGGTTGACCGGGGAGCTGTTTTTT.

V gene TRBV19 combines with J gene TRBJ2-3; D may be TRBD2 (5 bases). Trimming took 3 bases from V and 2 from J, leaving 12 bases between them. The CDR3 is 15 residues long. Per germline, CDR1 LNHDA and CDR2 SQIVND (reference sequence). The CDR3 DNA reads TGTGCCAGTAGTATCGGGGTCGGGCTCACAGATACGCAGTATTTT. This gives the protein CASSIGVGLTDTQYF.

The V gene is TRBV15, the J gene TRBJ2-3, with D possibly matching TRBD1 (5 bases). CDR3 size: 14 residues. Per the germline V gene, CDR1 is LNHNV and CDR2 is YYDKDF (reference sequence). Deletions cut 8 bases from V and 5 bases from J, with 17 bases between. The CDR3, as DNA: TGTGCCACCTCCCACAGGTTAGGGGTAGATACGCAGTATTTT. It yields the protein CATSHRLGVDTQYF.

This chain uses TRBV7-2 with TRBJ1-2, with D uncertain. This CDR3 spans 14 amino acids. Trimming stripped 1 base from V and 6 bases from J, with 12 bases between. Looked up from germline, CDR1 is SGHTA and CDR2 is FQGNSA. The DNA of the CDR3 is TGTGCCAGCAGCTTAGGAGCTAGGATTCATGGCTACACCTTC. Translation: CASSLGARIHGYTF.

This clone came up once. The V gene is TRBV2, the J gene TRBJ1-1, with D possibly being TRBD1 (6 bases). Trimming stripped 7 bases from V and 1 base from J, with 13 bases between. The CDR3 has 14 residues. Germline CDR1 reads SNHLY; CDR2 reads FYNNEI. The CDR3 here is CASTLPDRNTEAFF. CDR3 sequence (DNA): TGTGCCAGCACTTTGCCGGACAGGAACACTGAAGCTTTCTTT. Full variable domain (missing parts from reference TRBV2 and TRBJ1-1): EPEVTQTPSHQVTQMGQEVILRCVPISNHLYFYWYRQILGQKVEFLVSFYNNEISEKSEIFDDQFSVERPDGSNFTLKIRSTKLEDSAMYFCASTLPDRNTEAFFGQGTRLTVV.

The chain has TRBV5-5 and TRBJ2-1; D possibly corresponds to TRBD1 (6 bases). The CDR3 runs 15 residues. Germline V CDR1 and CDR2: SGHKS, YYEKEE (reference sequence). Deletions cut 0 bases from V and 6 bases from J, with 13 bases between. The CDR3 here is CASSLVGVRGNEQFF. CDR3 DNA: TGTGCCAGCAGCTTGGTAGGCGTCAGGGGCAATGAGCAGTTCTTC.

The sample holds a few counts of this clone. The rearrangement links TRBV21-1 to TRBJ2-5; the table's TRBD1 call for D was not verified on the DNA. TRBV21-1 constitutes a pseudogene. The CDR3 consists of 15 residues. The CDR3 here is CASSEEDSLQETQYF. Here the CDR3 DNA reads TGTGCCAGCAGCGAAGAGGACAGCCTACAAGAGACCCAGTACTTC.

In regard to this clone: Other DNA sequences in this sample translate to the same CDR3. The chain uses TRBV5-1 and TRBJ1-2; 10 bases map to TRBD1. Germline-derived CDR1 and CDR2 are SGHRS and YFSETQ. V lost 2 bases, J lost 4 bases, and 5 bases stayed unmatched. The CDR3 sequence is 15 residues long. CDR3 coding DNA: TGCGCCAGCAGCTTAACCGGGACAGGGGTCTATGGCTACACCTTC. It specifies CASSLTGTGVYGYTF. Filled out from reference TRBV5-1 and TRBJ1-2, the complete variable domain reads KAGVTQTPRYLIKTRGQQVTLSCSPISGHRSVSWYQQTPGQGLQFLFEYFSETQRNKGNFPGRFSGRQFSNSRSEMNVSTLELGDSALYLCASSLTGTGVYGYTFGSGTRLTVV.

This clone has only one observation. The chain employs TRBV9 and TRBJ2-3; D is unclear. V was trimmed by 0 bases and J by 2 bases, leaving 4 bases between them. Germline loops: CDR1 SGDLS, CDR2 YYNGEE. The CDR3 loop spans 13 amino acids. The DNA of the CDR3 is TGTGCCAGCAGCGTAGTAGACACAGATACGCAGTATTTT. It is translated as CASSVVDTDTQYF.

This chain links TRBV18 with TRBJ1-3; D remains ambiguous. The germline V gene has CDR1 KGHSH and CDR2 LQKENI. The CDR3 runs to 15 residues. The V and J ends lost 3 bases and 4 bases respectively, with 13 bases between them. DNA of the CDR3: TGTGCCAGCTCACCGGTCGAAGCGGGAGGAAACACCATATATTTT. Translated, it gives CASSPVEAGGNTIYF.